One sample yielded the 12 T cell receptor beta chains listed below, sequenced in a study of blood T cell repertoires in COVID-19. Using immunoSEQ multiplex PCR, the repertoire was profiled, and TCRdb retains in-frame clones only, with some absent. The sample records roughly 190,000 clones, approximately 88% being singletons. Material for sequencing was PBMCs or T cells enriched from blood (not recorded which). Every receptor here comes from a woman in her 30s who had recovered from COVID-19.

The genes are TRBV2 and TRBJ1-1; D is perhaps TRBD1 (5 bases). CDR1 SNHLY and CDR2 FYNNEI come from the germline V gene. Trimming removed 6 bases from V and 3 bases from J, with 20 bases in between. This CDR3 is built from 16 residues. CDR3 DNA sequence: TGTGCCAGCAGAGCGGGACCCCGAGCGGTGGACACTGAAGCTTTCTTT. Translating gives CASRAGPRAVDTEAFF.

V is TRBV24-1 and J is TRBJ1-2; 8 bases agree with TRBD1. Germline CDR1 reads KGHDR; CDR2 reads SFDVKD. The CDR3 totals 14 residues. The junction had 6 bases not matched to a gene; V was cut back by 2 bases and J by 8 bases. CDR3 nucleotides: TGTGCCACCAGTGATTCCGGACAGGGATGGGGCTACACCTTC. It codes for CATSDSGQGWGYTF.

The chain combines TRBV9 with TRBJ2-2; TRBD2 matches 13 bases. Losses at the gene ends were 6 bases for V and 6 bases for J; bases not matched to a gene: 5. Germline V CDR1 and CDR2: SGDLS, YYNGEE. The CDR3 is 15 amino acids. The CDR3: CASTGLAGAPGELFF. The CDR3 DNA reads as TGTGCCAGCACCGGACTAGCGGGAGCCCCCGGGGAGCTGTTTTTT. The whole variable domain, remainder taken from reference TRBV9 and TRBJ2-2, is DSGVTQTPKHLITATGQRVTLRCSPRSGDLSVYWYQQSLDQGLQFLIQYYNGEERAKGNILERFSAQQFPDLHSELNLSSLELGDSALYFCASTGLAGAPGELFFGEGSRLTVL.

The rearrangement links TRBV20-1 to TRBJ1-6; 8 bases fit TRBD1. Germline V gene lookup returns CDR1 DFQATT and CDR2 SNEGSKA (reference sequence). The CDR3 sequence is 18 residues long. The V segment lost 3 bases and the J segment 1 base; nucleotides outside the gene matches: 11. The DNA of the CDR3 is TGCAGTGCTAGTCCACCGGACAGGGCAGGTTCCTATAATTCACCCCTCCACTTT. Translated, it gives CSASPPDRAGSYNSPLHF.

This chain links TRBV6-5 with TRBJ2-1, with TRBD2 matching over 10 bases. The J segment lost 5 bases and the V segment lost 5 bases, leaving 6 bases of the junction unmatched. Germline lookup yields CDR1 MNHEY and CDR2 SVGAGI. The CDR3 is made up of 15 amino acids. The CDR3: CASSLSGRSHNEQFF. In DNA form, the CDR3 reads TGTGCCAGCAGTCTTAGCGGGAGGAGCCACAATGAGCAGTTCTTC.

This clone was observed a handful of times. The chain carries TRBV11-2 and TRBJ2-1, with a tentative D call TRBD2 (5 bases). Germline CDR1 reads SGHAT; CDR2 reads FQNNGV. The V end was cut by 5 bases, the J end by 4 bases, with 15 bases between. This CDR3 spans 15 amino acids. The DNA for the CDR3 is TGTGCCAGCAGCGTGCCGGTACTAGGGTACAATGAGCAGTTCTTC. Its protein is CASSVPVLGYNEQFF.

The gene calls are TRBV27 and TRBJ2-1; perhaps TRBD1 as D (6 bases). V was clipped by 3 bases and J by 8 bases, with 11 bases between them. CDR1 is MNHEY and CDR2 is SMNVEV in the germline V gene (reference sequence). CDR3 size: 13 residues. CDR3 coding DNA: TGTGCCAGCAGTTTGTCAGGGGTCCATGAGCAGTTCTTC. Amino acids: CASSLSGVHEQFF.

This rearrangement joins TRBV13 to TRBJ2-1; 12 nucleotides match TRBD2. The CDR3 runs to 17 residues. V trimming: 3 bases; J trimming: 0 bases; junction bases outside the gene matches: 3. Germline assignment: CDR1 PRHDT and CDR2 FYEKMQ (reference sequence). Here the CDR3 reads CASSFVGLAGSYNEQFF. CDR3 DNA sequence: TGTGCCAGCAGCTTCGTGGGACTAGCGGGCTCCTACAATGAGCAGTTCTTC.

The chain uses TRBV13 and TRBJ1-1; D is possibly TRBD1 (6 bases). Germline CDR1 and CDR2: PRHDT and FYEKMQ (reference sequence). The CDR3 spans 13 residues. The V and J ends lost 7 bases and 1 base respectively, with 10 bases between them. Written as DNA, the CDR3 is TGTGCCAGCACCGAACAGGGGAACACTGAAGCTTTCTTT. This translates into CASTEQGNTEAFF.

In the case of this clone: This sample also contains other DNA sequences that code for the same CDR3. The chain is built from TRBV5-1 and TRBJ1-2, with D possibly being TRBD1 (6 bases). The CDR3 runs to 13 residues. Germline CDR1 SGHRS, CDR2 YFSETQ. V gave up 0 bases and J gave up 3 bases, with 6 bases separating them. The CDR3: CASSLGTDYGYTF. In DNA form, the CDR3 reads TGCGCCAGCAGCTTGGGGACAGACTATGGCTACACCTTC.

V gene TRBV11-1 combines with J gene TRBJ2-5; weak D call: TRBD2 (5 bases). The CDR3 length is 14 residues. Germline V lookup: CDR1 SGHAT, CDR2 FQDESV (reference sequence). V lost 5 bases, J lost 4 bases, and 14 bases lay in between. The chain's CDR3 is CASSRGWRGETQYF. The CDR3 coding sequence is TGTGCCAGCAGCCGCGGGTGGCGAGGAGAGACCCAGTACTTC.

This clone was seen once. Written as DNA, the CDR3 is TGTGCCAGCAGCTCAAGCTCGGGGAGGAATCAGCCCCAGCATTTT. It codes for CASSSSSGRNQPQHF. The chain recombines TRBV7-2 with TRBJ1-5; D gene ambiguous. Germline V gene lookup returns CDR1 SGHTA and CDR2 FQGNSA. This CDR3 region has 15 residues. V was trimmed by 4 bases and J by 4 bases, leaving 14 bases between them.